This T cell receptor (beta chain) derives from a study of blood T cell repertoires in COVID-19. Study-level information: Acute and convalescent COVID-19 samples came from the United States, Italy and Spain. T cells, B-cell-depleted T cells, or PBMCs provided the cDNA or gDNA that served as material.

In the source study's methods: Amplification of reference gene primers provided the estimated nucleated cell counts. Using immunoSEQ multiplex PCR, the repertoire was profiled, and TCRdb retains in-frame clones only, with some absent. From that table come the V and J calls and clone size; the DNA was used to work out D and trimming. The profile covers under 200,000 clones, with about 85% appearing a single time and 1.2% taken by the ten largest. V lost 6 bases, J lost 1 base, and 16 bases lay in between. CDR1 and CDR2 from the germline V gene are MNHEY and SMNVEV (reference sequence). The CDR3 covers 16 residues.

Input material: peripheral blood. The clonotype was recovered from a man between 60 and 75 years old who had recovered from COVID-19. V gene TRBV27 combines with J gene TRBJ2-4; D uncertain. This CDR3 reads CASSYLNTGAKNIQYF. The DNA of the CDR3 is TGTGCCAGCAGCTATCTGAACACCGGGGCCAAAAACATTCAGTACTTC.